A selection of T cell receptor beta chains follows, all from one sample in a study of siplizumab effects on memory and regulatory T cells. Produced via immunoSEQ multiplex PCR; TCRdb's table is partial and in-frame only. This table has about 94,000 clones, approximately 93% appearing once. Sequencing was performed on non-Treg CD4+ T cells sorted from blood. The receptors derive from a human donor in good health. Both conserved end residues are part of each CDR3. Fields, in order: D gene, V gene, J gene, clone size, CDR3 DNA, CDR3 protein. A D gene is named only where the DNA matches it firmly. Not every row has a clone size; where given, it reads once, few, many or a size class.

d_gene: -; v_gene: TRBV6-5; j_gene: TRBJ2-7; abundance: -; CDR3nt: TGTGCCAGCAGTTACTCTCGGCGAGTCTACGAGCAGTACTTC; CDR3aa: CASSYSRRVYEQYF
d_gene: -; v_gene: TRBV28; j_gene: TRBJ1-2; abundance: -; CDR3nt: TGTGCCAGCAGTCCGACGCATTCCTATGGCTACACCTTC; CDR3aa: CASSPTHSYGYTF
d_gene: TRBD1; v_gene: TRBV18; j_gene: TRBJ1-2; abundance: once; CDR3nt: TGTGCCAGCTCACCAAGGCCCACAGGGGGGCGTGGCTACACCTTC; CDR3aa: CASSPRPTGGRGYTF
d_gene: -; v_gene: TRBV5-5; j_gene: TRBJ1-2; abundance: -; CDR3nt: TGTGCCAGCAGCGTGAAACTTTCTGAGTATTTTGGCTACACCTTC; CDR3aa: CASSVKLSEYFGYTF
d_gene: -; v_gene: TRBV18; j_gene: TRBJ1-1; abundance: -; CDR3nt: TGTGCCAGCTCACCAAGCGCATTCATGAACACTGAAGCTTTCTTT; CDR3aa: CASSPSAFMNTEAFF
d_gene: -; v_gene: TRBV6-1; j_gene: TRBJ1-1; abundance: -; CDR3nt: TGTGCCAGCAGTGAAGGAGGCGTGGGGAACACTGAAGCTTTCTTT; CDR3aa: CASSEGGVGNTEAFF
d_gene: -; v_gene: TRBV30; j_gene: TRBJ1-5; abundance: -; CDR3nt: TGTGCCTGGAGTCCAGGGGGCAATCAGCCCCAGCATTTT; CDR3aa: CAWSPGGNQPQHF
d_gene: -; v_gene: TRBV6-1; j_gene: TRBJ2-3; abundance: -; CDR3nt: TGTGCCAGCAGTCAAGCCTCTGATACGCAGTATTTT; CDR3aa: CASSQASDTQYF
d_gene: -; v_gene: TRBV14; j_gene: TRBJ2-3; abundance: -; CDR3nt: TGTGCCAGCCCCGAGAGCCAGGGTTGGGGAAGCACAGATACGCAGTATTTT; CDR3aa: CASPESQGWGSTDTQYF
d_gene: TRBD1; v_gene: TRBV5-1; j_gene: TRBJ1-2; abundance: -; CDR3nt: TGCGCCAGCAGTTCCGGGACAGCCGAGTATGGCTACACCTTC; CDR3aa: CASSSGTAEYGYTF
d_gene: TRBD1; v_gene: TRBV5-6; j_gene: TRBJ2-3; abundance: -; CDR3nt: TGTGCCAGCAGCTTGATGAGGGGGCAAAGCACAGATACGCAGTATTTT; CDR3aa: CASSLMRGQSTDTQYF
d_gene: -; v_gene: TRBV28; j_gene: TRBJ2-1; abundance: -; CDR3nt: TGTGCCAGCAGTTCGACTGTGTTTGAGCAGTTCTTC; CDR3aa: CASSSTVFEQFF
d_gene: -; v_gene: TRBV30; j_gene: TRBJ2-5; abundance: -; CDR3nt: TGTGCCTGGAGTACCGGGGCAGAGACCCAGTACTTC; CDR3aa: CAWSTGAETQYF
d_gene: -; v_gene: TRBV27; j_gene: TRBJ2-5; abundance: -; CDR3nt: TGTGCCAGCAGTATGGGGGACCTCTCAGGGGAGACCCAGTACTTC; CDR3aa: CASSMGDLSGETQYF
d_gene: -; v_gene: TRBV6-1; j_gene: TRBJ2-2; abundance: -; CDR3nt: TGTGCCAGCAGGAGTGTACCCACCGGGGAGCTGTTTTTT; CDR3aa: CASRSVPTGELFF
d_gene: -; v_gene: TRBV6-5; j_gene: TRBJ1-6; abundance: -; CDR3nt: TGTGCCAGCAGTTACGGGGCCTATAATTCACCCCTCCACTTT; CDR3aa: CASSYGAYNSPLHF
d_gene: -; v_gene: TRBV18; j_gene: TRBJ1-2; abundance: once; CDR3nt: TGTGCCAGCTCACCCAGCCTTTTCCAGGGACTAAACTATGGCTACACCTTC; CDR3aa: CASSPSLFQGLNYGYTF
d_gene: -; v_gene: TRBV11-3; j_gene: TRBJ2-1; abundance: -; CDR3nt: TGTGCCAGCAGCTCTAAAACGGGAGTCTCCTACAATGAGCAGTTCTTC; CDR3aa: CASSSKTGVSYNEQFF
d_gene: TRBD1; v_gene: TRBV5-5; j_gene: TRBJ2-5; abundance: -; CDR3nt: TGTGCCAGCAGCACTGGGACAGGGGGTCAAGAGACCCAGTACTTC; CDR3aa: CASSTGTGGQETQYF
d_gene: -; v_gene: TRBV10-3; j_gene: TRBJ2-6; abundance: -; CDR3nt: TGTGCCATCAGTGAGCGGGGGACACCCTCTGGGGCCAACGTCCTGACTTTC; CDR3aa: CAISERGTPSGANVLTF
d_gene: TRBD2; v_gene: TRBV5-1; j_gene: TRBJ2-1; abundance: -; CDR3nt: TGCGCCAGCAGCCCTCGGACTAGCGGGGGCGAGCAGTTCTTC; CDR3aa: CASSPRTSGGEQFF
d_gene: -; v_gene: TRBV5-1; j_gene: TRBJ1-2; abundance: -; CDR3nt: TGCGCCAGCAGCTTCGGGGGGTTAAGTGGGGAAAACTATGGCTACACCTTC; CDR3aa: CASSFGGLSGENYGYTF
d_gene: -; v_gene: TRBV5-6; j_gene: TRBJ1-5; abundance: -; CDR3nt: TGTGCCAGCAGCCTCTACTCCCAGATAAGCAATCAGCCCCAGCATTTT; CDR3aa: CASSLYSQISNQPQHF
d_gene: -; v_gene: TRBV10-3; j_gene: TRBJ1-2; abundance: -; CDR3nt: TGTGCCATCAGTGAGTCGAGCCAGGCCCTTGACTACACCTTC; CDR3aa: CAISESSQALDYTF
d_gene: -; v_gene: TRBV25-1; j_gene: TRBJ1-1; abundance: -; CDR3nt: TGTGCCAGCAGTGCGGCTAGGATGGGGGTCGCGAACACTGAAGCTTTCTTT; CDR3aa: CASSAARMGVANTEAFF
d_gene: -; v_gene: TRBV30; j_gene: TRBJ1-1; abundance: -; CDR3nt: TGTGCCTGGAGTGGGGCCGGCAAACACTTCTTT; CDR3aa: CAWSGAGKHFF
d_gene: -; v_gene: TRBV9; j_gene: TRBJ2-5; abundance: -; CDR3nt: TGTGCCAGCAGCCCCTCCCCAGGGGTACAAGAGACCCAGTACTTC; CDR3aa: CASSPSPGVQETQYF
d_gene: -; v_gene: TRBV6-5; j_gene: TRBJ1-2; abundance: once; CDR3nt: TGTGCCAGCAGTTACGACGGACCCCTGAGTGGCTACACCTTC; CDR3aa: CASSYDGPLSGYTF
d_gene: TRBD1; v_gene: TRBV6-5; j_gene: TRBJ2-7; abundance: -; CDR3nt: TGTGCCAGCAGTATTCCGGGACAGGCGACCTACGAGCAGTACTTC; CDR3aa: CASSIPGQATYEQYF
d_gene: -; v_gene: TRBV7-9; j_gene: TRBJ2-2; abundance: -; CDR3nt: TGTGCCAGCAGCTTAGAAGGGGGTCTCAAATCCGGGGAGCTGTTTTTT; CDR3aa: CASSLEGGLKSGELFF
d_gene: -; v_gene: TRBV10-3; j_gene: TRBJ2-3; abundance: -; CDR3nt: TGTGCCATCAGGAATACTGGATCCACAGATACGCAGTATTTT; CDR3aa: CAIRNTGSTDTQYF
d_gene: TRBD1; v_gene: TRBV9; j_gene: TRBJ1-4; abundance: -; CDR3nt: TGTGCCAGCAGCGTCGGGACAGATAATGAAAAACTGTTTTTT; CDR3aa: CASSVGTDNEKLFF
d_gene: -; v_gene: TRBV14; j_gene: TRBJ1-1; abundance: -; CDR3nt: TGTGCCAGCAGCCTACGGGAGGTAGCTTTCTTT; CDR3aa: CASSLREVAFF
d_gene: -; v_gene: TRBV18; j_gene: TRBJ1-2; abundance: -; CDR3nt: TGTGCCAGCTCCCCCTCGGACAGTCGGGGCTACACCTTC; CDR3aa: CASSPSDSRGYTF
d_gene: -; v_gene: TRBV5-4; j_gene: TRBJ2-2; abundance: -; CDR3nt: TGTGCCAGCAGGCAGACAGGGAACACCGGGGAGCTGTTTTTT; CDR3aa: CASRQTGNTGELFF
d_gene: -; v_gene: TRBV30; j_gene: TRBJ2-7; abundance: -; CDR3nt: TGTGCCTGGAGTGCCTTAGCATTCTACGAGCAGTACTTC; CDR3aa: CAWSALAFYEQYF
d_gene: TRBD1; v_gene: TRBV19; j_gene: TRBJ1-2; abundance: -; CDR3nt: TGTGCCAGTAGTATCTGGACAGGGGAGGCTGGCTACACCTTC; CDR3aa: CASSIWTGEAGYTF
d_gene: -; v_gene: TRBV2; j_gene: TRBJ2-7; abundance: -; CDR3nt: TGTGCCAGCAGGATACAGGGCGAGCAGTACTTC; CDR3aa: CASRIQGEQYF
d_gene: TRBD1; v_gene: TRBV12-5; j_gene: TRBJ1-5; abundance: -; CDR3nt: TGTGCTAGTGATGAAACCGGGACAGGGAGTAATCAGCCCCAGCATTTT; CDR3aa: CASDETGTGSNQPQHF
d_gene: -; v_gene: TRBV21-1; j_gene: TRBJ1-2; abundance: -; CDR3nt: TGTGCCAGCAGCAAATCTCGTTCTAAGGGCTATGGCTACACCTTC; CDR3aa: CASSKSRSKGYGYTF
d_gene: -; v_gene: TRBV19; j_gene: TRBJ1-5; abundance: -; CDR3nt: TGTGCCAGTAGTCCCCTCATGCAAGACAATCAGCCCCAGCATTTT; CDR3aa: CASSPLMQDNQPQHF
d_gene: TRBD2; v_gene: TRBV5-1; j_gene: TRBJ2-2; abundance: -; CDR3nt: TGCGCCAGCAGCTTTGGCGGGAGTATCACCGGGGAGCTGTTTTTT; CDR3aa: CASSFGGSITGELFF